This TCR beta chain was sequenced during a study of T cell responses to AZD1222 COVID-19 vaccine. From germline, CDR1 is KGHSH and CDR2 LQKENI. Deletions cut 0 bases from V and 5 bases from J, with 4 bases between. The CDR3 consists of 13 residues. In regard to this clone: Distinct nucleotide sequences in the sample also encode this CDR3.

Using immunoSEQ multiplex PCR, the repertoire was profiled, and TCRdb retains in-frame clones only, with some absent. The repertoire holds 180,000 or so clones, with roughly 93% as singletons. The V and J genes are TRBV18 and TRBJ2-2; no clear D. The sequence was collected from an adult in good health. The sample consisted of peripheral blood, taken on day 0 of AZD1222 vaccination. The chain's CDR3 is CASSPPGTGELFF. The CDR3 DNA is TGTGCCAGCTCACCACCCGGGACCGGGGAGCTGTTTTTT.